These T cell receptor beta chains were read from a single sample in a study of response to subunit inactivated influenza vaccine. TCRdb fed the RT-PCR reads into MiXCR, producing one record per CDR3 protein. Altogether roughly 190,000 distinct CDR3 sequences are present, approximately 12% being singletons, with the ten largest covering 29%. Separately, the same data were catalogued under a study of T cells expressing NK-cell markers.

This material consisted of CD8+ T cells sorted from PBMCs, taken roughly 12 days after vaccination. Receptors were obtained from a man aged 50 to 59 who received an inactivated influenza vaccine. Each CDR3 is given with its conserved first and last residue. D genes are given only for firm matches. The size entry is marked missing in some rows and otherwise reads once, few, many or a size class.

J gene,clone size,D gene,V gene,CDR3 protein,CDR3 DNA
TRBJ1-2,many,TRBD1,TRBV2,CASRVQGAGGYTF,TGTGCCAGCAGGGTCCAGGGGGCCGGTGGCTACACCTTC
TRBJ2-7,many,NA,TRBV4-3,CASSQDSASYEQYF,TGCGCCAGCAGCCAAGACTCAGCCTCCTACGAGCAGTACTTC
TRBJ2-7,NA,TRBD1,TRBV7-9,CASSFGPGQGLYEQYF,TGTGCCAGCAGCTTTGGTCCGGGACAGGGGCTCTACGAGCAGTACTTC
TRBJ2-1,NA,NA,TRBV11-2,CASSLEGYLTETLGPYNEQFF,TGTGCCAGCAGCTTAGAGGGGTATTTGACAGAGACCCTAGGCCCCTACAATGAGCAGTTCTTC
TRBJ2-3,many,TRBD2,TRBV6-2/TRBV6-3,CASSRSGASTDTQYF,TGTGCCAGCAGCCGCAGCGGGGCTAGCACAGATACGCAGTATTTT
TRBJ2-7,NA,NA,TRBV10-2,CASSEKGISYEQYF,TGCGCCAGCAGTGAGAAGGGGATCTCCTACGAGCAGTACTTC
TRBJ1-5,NA,NA,TRBV7-9,CASSLGGNRKHF,TGTGCCAGCAGCTTGGGCGGCAACCGAAAGCATTTT
TRBJ2-5,few,TRBD1,TRBV5-4,CASSHGTDGRETQYF,TGTGCCAGCAGCCACGGGACAGACGGCAGAGAGACCCAGTACTTC
TRBJ2-7,many,NA,TRBV4-3,CASSQRTLIEQYF,TGCGCCAGCAGCCAAAGGACATTGATAGAGCAGTACTTC
TRBJ1-2,NA,NA,TRBV2,CATGGAPYGYTF,TGTGCCACCGGGGGGGCCCCCTATGGCTACACCTTC
TRBJ2-7,NA,NA,TRBV6-5,CASSYTGDPEQYF,TGTGCCAGCAGTTACACGGGCGACCCCGAGCAGTACTTC
TRBJ2-3,many,NA,TRBV5-1,CASSSPQGSTDTQYF,TGCGCCAGCAGCTCCCCGCAGGGAAGCACAGATACGCAGTATTTT
TRBJ2-7,NA,TRBD1,TRBV6-6,CASSYSDRGEQYF,TGTGCCAGCAGTTACTCGGACAGGGGCGAGCAGTACTTC
TRBJ2-1,many,NA,TRBV11-2,CASSTSWAEQFF,TGTGCCAGCAGCACTTCCTGGGCTGAGCAGTTCTTC
TRBJ2-7,NA,NA,TRBV12-3/TRBV12-4,CASRFYPGHLFF,TGTGCCAGCAGATTTTACCCGGGACACCTGTTCTTC
TRBJ2-7,NA,TRBD2,TRBV10-3,CAISEAGGRGYYEQYF,TGTGCCATCAGTGAAGCGGGAGGAAGGGGCTACTACGAGCAGTACTTC
TRBJ2-2,few,TRBD1,TRBV4-1,CASSYTGTGGHGELFF,TGCGCCAGCAGCTATACCGGGACAGGGGGACACGGGGAGCTGTTTTTT
TRBJ2-7,NA,TRBD1,TRBV7-9,CASSDRTGGVNEQYF,TGTGCCAGCAGCGACAGGACAGGCGGAGTGAACGAGCAGTACTTC
TRBJ2-7,many,NA,TRBV9,CASSVGWDSYEQYF,TGTGCCAGCAGCGTAGGGTGGGACTCCTACGAGCAGTACTTC
TRBJ2-7,few,TRBD1,TRBV20-1,CSARLDRSYEQYF,TGCAGTGCTAGACTGGACAGGTCCTACGAGCAGTACTTC
TRBJ2-7,NA,TRBD2,TRBV28,CASSLGAGADEQYF,TGTGCCAGCAGTTTAGGGGCGGGAGCCGACGAGCAGTACTTC
TRBJ2-2,few,TRBD1,TRBV28,CASSLETGRDGELFF,TGTGCCAGCAGTTTGGAGACAGGGCGCGACGGGGAGCTGTTTTTT
TRBJ2-2,NA,NA,TRBV28,CASSLSPSAPDTGELFF,TGTGCCAGCAGTTTATCTCCGAGCGCGCCGGACACCGGGGAGCTGTTTTTT
TRBJ1-5,NA,NA,TRBV12-3/TRBV12-4,CASSRDRIRNQPQHF,TGTGCCAGCAGCCGGGACCGCATACGGAATCAGCCCCAGCATTTT
TRBJ2-2,few,NA,TRBV28,CASSLAGGVGELFF,TGTGCCAGCAGTTTAGCAGGGGGGGTCGGGGAGCTGTTTTTT
TRBJ2-3,many,TRBD2,TRBV27,CASSIRLAGGPDTQYF,TGTGCCAGCAGTATTCGACTAGCGGGAGGTCCAGATACGCAGTATTTT
TRBJ2-7,many,NA,TRBV29-1,CSVGGFPYEQYF,TGCAGCGTTGGGGGGTTCCCCTACGAGCAGTACTTC
TRBJ2-5,few,TRBD1,TRBV5-1,CASSPGQPFETQYF,TGCGCCAGCAGTCCGGGACAGCCATTCGAGACCCAGTACTTC
TRBJ2-2,NA,NA,TRBV6-1,CASTSGGWNTGELFF,TGTGCCAGCACCTCCGGGGGCTGGAACACCGGGGAGCTGTTTTTT
TRBJ1-2,few,NA,TRBV15,CATSRGAVQGYTF,TGTGCCACCAGCAGAGGGGCGGTCCAGGGCTACACCTTC
TRBJ2-1,NA,TRBD1,TRBV7-9,CASEGQLYNEQFF,TGTGCCAGTGAGGGACAGCTTTACAATGAGCAGTTCTTC
TRBJ2-2,few,TRBD2,TRBV4-2,CASSQRPRAGDYTGELFF,TGTGCCAGCAGCCAAAGGCCGCGAGCGGGGGACTACACCGGGGAGCTGTTTTTT
TRBJ2-1,few,NA,TRBV9,CASSVSLRGSSYNEQFF,TGTGCCAGCAGCGTATCGTTGAGGGGAAGCTCCTACAATGAGCAGTTCTTC
TRBJ2-7,many,NA,TRBV7-9,CASSPEEGHPYEQYF,TGTGCCAGCAGCCCCGAAGAGGGACACCCCTACGAGCAGTACTTC
TRBJ2-1,few,NA,TRBV7-9,CASRDGHSGDEQFF,TGTGCCAGCAGGGACGGACACTCCGGGGATGAGCAGTTCTTC
TRBJ1-2,many,NA,TRBV4-1,CASSQELNYGYTF,TGCGCCAGCAGCCAGGAACTCAACTATGGCTACACCTTC
TRBJ2-7,many,NA,TRBV28,CASTGGSYEQYF,TGTGCCAGCACCGGTGGCTCCTACGAGCAGTACTTC
TRBJ2-5,many,TRBD2,TRBV15,CATSRDQAGGYNIEETQYF,TGTGCCACCAGCAGAGATCAAGCGGGGGGGTACAATATCGAAGAGACCCAGTACTTC
TRBJ1-2,few,NA,TRBV15,CATSRVGPSYGYTF,TGTGCCACCAGCAGAGTCGGCCCCTCCTATGGCTACACCTTC
TRBJ2-5,many,NA,TRBV28,CASSFWQKQETQYF,TGTGCCAGCAGTTTTTGGCAGAAGCAAGAGACCCAGTACTTC
TRBJ2-1,NA,TRBD2,TRBV11-2,CASSFRAGDWSYNEQFF,TGTGCCAGCAGCTTTAGAGCGGGAGATTGGTCCTACAATGAGCAGTTCTTC
TRBJ2-7,few,NA,TRBV15,CATSRDQGDTYEQYF,TGTGCCACCAGCAGAGATCAAGGTGACACCTACGAGCAGTACTTC
TRBJ2-3,many,NA,TRBV5-6,CASSVETSSTDTQYF,TGTGCCAGCAGCGTCGAGACGTCAAGCACAGATACGCAGTATTTT
TRBJ1-5,few,NA,TRBV19,CASSPLAGQPQHF,TGTGCCAGTAGTCCGCTAGCTGGTCAGCCCCAGCATTTT